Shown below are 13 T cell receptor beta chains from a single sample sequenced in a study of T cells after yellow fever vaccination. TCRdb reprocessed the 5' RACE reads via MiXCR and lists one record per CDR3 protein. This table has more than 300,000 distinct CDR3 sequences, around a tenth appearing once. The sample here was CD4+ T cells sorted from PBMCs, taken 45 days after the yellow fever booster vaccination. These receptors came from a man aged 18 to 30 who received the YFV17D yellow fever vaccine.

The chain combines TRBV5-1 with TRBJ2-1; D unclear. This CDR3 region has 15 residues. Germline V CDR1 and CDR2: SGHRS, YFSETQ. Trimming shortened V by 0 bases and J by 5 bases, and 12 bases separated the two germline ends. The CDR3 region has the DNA TGCGCCAGCAGCTTGGCACAGACTCCGAACAATGAGCAGTTCTTC. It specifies CASSLAQTPNNEQFF.

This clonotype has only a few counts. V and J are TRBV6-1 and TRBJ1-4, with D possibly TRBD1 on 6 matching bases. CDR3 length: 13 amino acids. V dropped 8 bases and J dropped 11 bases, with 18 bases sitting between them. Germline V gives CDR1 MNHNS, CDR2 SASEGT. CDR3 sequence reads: CASPRGLGGKLFF. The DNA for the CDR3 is TGTGCCAGCCCTAGGGGGTTGGGCGGGAAACTGTTTTTT.

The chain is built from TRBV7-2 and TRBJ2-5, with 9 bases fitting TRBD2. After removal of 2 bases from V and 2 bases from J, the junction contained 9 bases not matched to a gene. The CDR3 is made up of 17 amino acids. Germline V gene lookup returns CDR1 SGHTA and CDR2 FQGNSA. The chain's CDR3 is CASSLWGGGASQETQYF. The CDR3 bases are TGTGCCAGCAGCTTATGGGGCGGGGGGGCATCACAAGAGACCCAGTACTTC.

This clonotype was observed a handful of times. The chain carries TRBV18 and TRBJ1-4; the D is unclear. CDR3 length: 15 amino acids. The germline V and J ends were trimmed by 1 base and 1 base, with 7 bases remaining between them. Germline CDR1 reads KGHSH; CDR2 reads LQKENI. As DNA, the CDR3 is TGTGCCAGCTCACCACAGCAAGAAACTAATGAAAAACTGTTTTTT. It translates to CASSPQQETNEKLFF. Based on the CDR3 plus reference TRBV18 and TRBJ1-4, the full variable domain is NAGVMQNPRHLVRRRGQEARLRCSPMKGHSHVYWYRQLPEEGLKFMVYLQKENIIDESGMPKERFSAEFPKEGPSILRIQQVVRGDSAAYFCASSPQQETNEKLFFGSGTQLSVL.

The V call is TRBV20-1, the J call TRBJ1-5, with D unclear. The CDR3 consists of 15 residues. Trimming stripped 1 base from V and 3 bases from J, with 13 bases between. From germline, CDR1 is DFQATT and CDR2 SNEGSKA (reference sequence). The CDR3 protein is CSARGLGSINQPQHF. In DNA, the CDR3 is TGCAGTGCTAGAGGGTTGGGCAGCATCAATCAGCCCCAGCATTTT.

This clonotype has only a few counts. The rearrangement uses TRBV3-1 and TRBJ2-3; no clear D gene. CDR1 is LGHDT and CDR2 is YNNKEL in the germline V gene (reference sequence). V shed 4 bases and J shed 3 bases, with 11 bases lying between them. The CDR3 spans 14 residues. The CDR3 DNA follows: TGTGCCAGCAGCCCCTCCCCTTGGACAGATACGCAGTATTTT. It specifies CASSPSPWTDTQYF.

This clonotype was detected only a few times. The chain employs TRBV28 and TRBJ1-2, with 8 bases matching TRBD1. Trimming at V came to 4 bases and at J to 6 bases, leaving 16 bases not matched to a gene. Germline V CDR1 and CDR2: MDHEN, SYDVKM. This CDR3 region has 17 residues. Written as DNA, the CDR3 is TGTGCCAGCAGTTCCGGACAGGGTACCGACGTGGGTAATGGCTACACCTTC. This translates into CASSSGQGTDVGNGYTF.

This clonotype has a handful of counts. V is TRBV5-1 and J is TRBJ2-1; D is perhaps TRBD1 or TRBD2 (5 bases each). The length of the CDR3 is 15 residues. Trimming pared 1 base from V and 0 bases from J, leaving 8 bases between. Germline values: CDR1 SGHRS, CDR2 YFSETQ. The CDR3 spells CASSLNGASYNEQFF. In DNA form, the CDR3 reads TGCGCCAGCAGCTTGAACGGGGCCTCCTACAATGAGCAGTTCTTC.

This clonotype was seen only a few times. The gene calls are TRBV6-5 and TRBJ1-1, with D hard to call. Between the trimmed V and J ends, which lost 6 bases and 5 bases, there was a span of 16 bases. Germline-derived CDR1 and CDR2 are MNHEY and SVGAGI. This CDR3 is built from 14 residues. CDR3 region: CASSPPGRRTEAFF. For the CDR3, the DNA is TGTGCCAGCAGCCCCCCGGGCAGGCGAACTGAAGCTTTCTTT.

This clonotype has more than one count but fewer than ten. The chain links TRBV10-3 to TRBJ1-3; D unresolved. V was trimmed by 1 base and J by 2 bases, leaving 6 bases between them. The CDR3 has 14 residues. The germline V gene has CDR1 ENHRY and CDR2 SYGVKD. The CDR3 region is CAISEYGTGNTIYF. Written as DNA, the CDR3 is TGTGCCATCAGTGAGTACGGCACTGGAAACACCATATATTTT.

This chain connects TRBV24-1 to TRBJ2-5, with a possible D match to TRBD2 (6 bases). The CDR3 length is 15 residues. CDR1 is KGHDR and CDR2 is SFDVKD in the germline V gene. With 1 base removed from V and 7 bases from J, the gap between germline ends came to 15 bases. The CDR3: CATSDLNPQGGTQYF. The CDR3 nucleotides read TGTGCCACCAGTGATTTAAATCCCCAGGGAGGGACCCAGTACTTC.

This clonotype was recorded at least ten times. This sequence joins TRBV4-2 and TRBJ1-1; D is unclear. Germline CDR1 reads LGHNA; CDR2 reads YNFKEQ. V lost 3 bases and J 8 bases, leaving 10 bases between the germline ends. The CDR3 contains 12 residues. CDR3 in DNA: TGTGCCAGCAGCCATTGGGGAGAGGAAGCTTTCTTT. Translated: CASSHWGEEAFF.

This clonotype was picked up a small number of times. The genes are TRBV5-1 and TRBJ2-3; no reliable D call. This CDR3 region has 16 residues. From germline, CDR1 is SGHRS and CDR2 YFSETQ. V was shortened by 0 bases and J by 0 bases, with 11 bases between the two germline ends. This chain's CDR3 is CASSLVGRTSTDTQYF. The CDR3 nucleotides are TGCGCCAGCAGCTTGGTGGGCAGAACTAGCACAGATACGCAGTATTTT.